This TCR beta chain is drawn from a study of T cells in localized non-small cell lung cancer. The V gene's germline CDR1 is MNHGY and CDR2 SAAAGT. V lost 6 bases to trimming and J lost 2 bases, with 8 bases between them. This CDR3 is built from 13 residues. Study-wide findings and caveats: Uninvolved adjacent lung had more T cell clonality than any other tissue, topping tumor. In adjacent lung, a median roughly 62 of the top 100 tumor clones were found. Analysis by sequencing included only one tumor region, so heterogeneity remains possible.

TCRdb's copy holds only in-frame clones and misses some; the assay was immunoSEQ multiplex PCR. The table records around 9,800 clones, under 50% of them present only once. On this clone: The antigen is unknown.

This TCR was sampled from a woman aged 40 to 75 with stage I lung adenocarcinoma. Material: lymph node tissue, obtained before any cancer treatment. V usage is TRBV6-8 and J usage is TRBJ2-1; D is perhaps TRBD2 (5 bases). The CDR3 nucleotides read TGTGCCAGCAGGTCCGGGACCTACAATGAGCAGTTCTTC. Protein product: CASRSGTYNEQFF.